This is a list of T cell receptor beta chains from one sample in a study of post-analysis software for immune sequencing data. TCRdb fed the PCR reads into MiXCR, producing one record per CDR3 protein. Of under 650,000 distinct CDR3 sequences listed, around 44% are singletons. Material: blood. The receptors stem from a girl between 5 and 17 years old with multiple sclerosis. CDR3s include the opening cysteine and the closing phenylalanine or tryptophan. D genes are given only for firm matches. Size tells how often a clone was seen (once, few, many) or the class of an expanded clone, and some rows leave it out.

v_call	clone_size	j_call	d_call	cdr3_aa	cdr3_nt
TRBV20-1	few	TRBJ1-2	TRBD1	CSASHTGDGYTF	TGCAGTGCTAGCCACACAGGGGATGGCTACACCTTC
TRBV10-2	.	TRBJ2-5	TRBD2	CASKLAGDNEQYF	TGCGCCAGCAAACTAGCGGGGGACAATGAGCAGTACTTC
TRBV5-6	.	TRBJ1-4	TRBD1	CASSARDRGELFF	TGTGCCAGCAGCGCTCGGGACAGGGGAGAACTGTTTTTT
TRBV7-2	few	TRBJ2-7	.	CASSFGAQRDEQYF	TGTGCCAGCAGCTTCGGGGCCCAACGCGACGAGCAGTACTTC
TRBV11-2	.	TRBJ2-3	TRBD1	CASSLGTGLDTQYF	TGTGCCAGCAGCTTAGGGACAGGGTTAGATACGCAGTATTTT
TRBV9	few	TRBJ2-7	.	CASSLEGDGASYEQYF	TGTGCCAGCAGCCTCGAGGGGGACGGGGCTTCCTACGAGCAGTACTTC
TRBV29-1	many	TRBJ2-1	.	CSVVGLSYNEQFF	TGCAGCGTTGTCGGTCTCTCCTACAATGAGCAGTTCTTC
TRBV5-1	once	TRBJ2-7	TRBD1	CASSPRGQGAYEQYF	TGCGCCAGCAGCCCCAGGGGACAGGGCGCCTACGAGCAGTACTTC
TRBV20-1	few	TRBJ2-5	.	CSAEDPGPTFAETQYF	TGCAGTGCTGAGGATCCGGGACCCACGTTTGCGGAGACCCAGTACTTC
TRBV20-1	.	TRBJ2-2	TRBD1	CSAREAKTGDAGERFF	TGCAGTGCTAGAGAAGCAAAGACAGGGGATGCCGGGGAGCGGTTTTTT
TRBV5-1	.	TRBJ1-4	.	CASSLEEFVYEKRFF	TGCGCCAGCAGCTTGGAGGAGTTTGTCTACGAAAAACGGTTTTTT
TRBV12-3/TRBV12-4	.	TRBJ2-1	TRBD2	CASSLLADYNEQFF	TGTGCCAGCAGTTTACTAGCGGACTACAATGAGCAGTTCTTC
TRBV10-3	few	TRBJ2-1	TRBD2	CAIRPGLAGDEQFF	TGTGCCATCAGGCCGGGACTAGCGGGAGATGAGCAGTTCTTC
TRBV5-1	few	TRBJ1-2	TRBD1	CASSEDRDYGYTF	TGCGCCAGCAGCGAAGACAGGGACTATGGCTACACCTTC
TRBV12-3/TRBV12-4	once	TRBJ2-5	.	CASSLGSWQKQETQYF	TGTGCCAGCAGTTTAGGGTCGTGGCAGAAACAAGAGACCCAGTACTTC
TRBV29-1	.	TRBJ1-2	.	CSVLKVNKGYTF	TGCAGCGTTTTGAAGGTCAATAAGGGCTACACCTTC
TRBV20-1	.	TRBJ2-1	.	CSATPSGRVNEQFF	TGCAGTGCTACCCCCTCGGGACGGGTTAATGAGCAGTTCTTC
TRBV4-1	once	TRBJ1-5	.	CASSQDFTPGARGQPQHF	TGCGCCAGCAGCCAAGACTTTACCCCGGGGGCACGAGGTCAGCCCCAGCATTTT
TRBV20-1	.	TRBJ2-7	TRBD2	CSANAGEVYEQYF	TGCAGTGCTAACGCGGGAGAAGTATACGAGCAGTACTTC
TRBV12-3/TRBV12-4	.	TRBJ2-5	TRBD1	CASSSPVDRGGETQYF	TGTGCCAGCAGCTCCCCGGTCGACAGGGGGGGAGAGACCCAGTACTTC
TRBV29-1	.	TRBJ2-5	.	CSVAGGDGEETQYF	TGCAGCGTTGCCGGGGGAGACGGCGAAGAGACCCAGTACTTC
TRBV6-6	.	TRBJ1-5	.	CASSPIDRLGWDQPQHF	TGTGCCAGCAGCCCTATAGACCGCCTGGGATGGGATCAGCCCCAGCATTTT